This is a list of T cell receptor beta chains from one sample in a study of blood T cell repertoires in COVID-19. Only in-frame clones appear in the TCRdb table, and some are missing; sequencing was by immunoSEQ multiplex PCR. The sample yields about 230,000 clones, over 75% seen once. The specimen sequenced was peripheral blood. The receptors were gathered from a man aged 50 to 59 with COVID-19, enrolled during active disease. Each CDR3 is given with its conserved first and last residue. Each record gives: D gene, clone size, V gene, J gene, CDR3 protein, CDR3 DNA. A D gene is named only where the DNA matches it firmly. Clone size appears in some rows only: once, few, many, or a class for an expanded clone.

TRBD2,-,TRBV19,TRBJ2-1,CASSQLAGGYNEQFF,TGTGCCAGTAGCCAGCTAGCGGGAGGTTACAATGAGCAGTTCTTC
-,-,TRBV9,TRBJ1-5,CASSTSDGGNQPQHF,TGTGCCAGCAGCACGTCGGACGGCGGGAATCAGCCCCAGCATTTT
TRBD1,-,TRBV19,TRBJ1-2,CASSEGQKANYGYTF,TGTGCCAGTAGTGAGGGACAGAAGGCTAACTATGGCTACACCTTC
-,-,TRBV24-1,TRBJ2-5,CATSDLGQGKETQYF,TGTGCCACCAGTGATTTAGGACAAGGAAAAGAGACCCAGTACTTC
TRBD1,-,TRBV15,TRBJ1-6,CATSRDRDNSPLHF,TGTGCCACCAGCCGGGACAGGGATAATTCACCCCTCCACTTT
-,-,TRBV6-2/TRBV6-3,TRBJ1-2,CASSTAGGYTF,TGTGCCAGCAGTACTGCGGGCGGCTACACCTTC
-,-,TRBV7-2,TRBJ1-2,CASSLVQSYRTSNYGYTF,TGTGCCAGCAGCTTAGTTCAGTCGTACAGGACCTCTAACTATGGCTACACCTTC
TRBD1,few,TRBV6-4,TRBJ2-2,CASSDGTGGTGELFF,TGTGCCAGCAGTGACGGGACAGGGGGAACCGGGGAGCTGTTTTTT
TRBD2,few,TRBV5-1,TRBJ2-1,CASTLSGGAYNEQFF,TGCGCCAGCACCCTGAGCGGGGGGGCTTACAATGAGCAGTTCTTC
TRBD1,-,TRBV27,TRBJ1-3,CASSSYRGAGNTIYF,TGTGCCAGCAGTTCCTACAGGGGAGCTGGAAACACCATATATTTT
-,-,TRBV27,TRBJ1-1,CASSVPQGGEAFF,TGTGCCAGCAGCGTACCTCAGGGAGGAGAAGCTTTCTTT
-,once,TRBV2,TRBJ2-2,CASSEVRGNTGELFF,TGTGCCAGCAGTGAGGTCAGGGGGAACACCGGGGAGCTGTTTTTT
-,-,TRBV29-1,TRBJ1-2,CSVGGADRAYGYTF,TGCAGCGTGGGGGGGGCGGACAGAGCCTATGGCTACACCTTC
-,-,TRBV5-4,TRBJ1-2,CASSLDRANNYGYTF,TGTGCCAGCAGCTTGGACAGGGCGAATAACTATGGCTACACCTTC
-,-,TRBV6-6,TRBJ1-4,CASGSAAVATNEKLFF,TGTGCCAGCGGGAGTGCCGCTGTTGCAACTAATGAAAAACTGTTTTTT
TRBD1,once,TRBV7-9,TRBJ2-5,CASSYRQGETQYF,TGTGCCAGCAGTTACCGACAGGGGGAGACCCAGTACTTC
-,-,TRBV6-5,TRBJ1-2,CASSYSGAASYGYTF,TGTGCCAGCAGTTACTCCGGAGCGGCCTCCTATGGCTACACCTTC
TRBD1,-,TRBV19,TRBJ2-6,CASRDRVGANVLTF,TGTGCCAGTAGGGACAGGGTTGGGGCCAACGTCCTGACTTTC
-,-,TRBV5-1,TRBJ1-5,CASSVGGLGGSNQPQHF,TGCGCCAGCAGCGTGGGGGGATTGGGCGGGAGCAATCAGCCCCAGCATTTT
-,-,TRBV19,TRBJ2-4,CASTGLAKNIQYF,TGTGCCAGTACGGGGTTAGCCAAAAACATTCAGTACTTC
-,-,TRBV6-5,TRBJ2-3,CASSYRGTTDTQYF,TGTGCCAGCAGTTATAGGGGAACCACAGATACGCAGTATTTT
-,-,TRBV5-6,TRBJ2-1,CASSLTTGFVSFF,TGTGCCAGCAGCTTGACCACAGGGTTTGTTTCGTTCTTC
TRBD1,-,TRBV3-1/TRBV3-2,TRBJ1-2,CASSQRPGTGDGYTF,TGTGCCAGCAGCCAGCGTCCCGGGACAGGGGATGGCTACACCTTC
-,-,TRBV7-9,TRBJ2-2,CASSLLWQGSTGELFF,TGTGCCAGCAGCTTATTATGGCAGGGGAGTACCGGGGAGCTGTTTTTT
TRBD1,-,TRBV24-1,TRBJ1-3,CATSQGAAGNTIYF,TGTGCCACCTCACAGGGGGCGGCTGGAAACACCATATATTTT
TRBD1,-,TRBV5-1,TRBJ2-7,CASSSGTGVAEQYF,TGCGCCAGCAGCTCTGGGACAGGGGTGGCCGAGCAGTACTTC
TRBD1,-,TRBV4-3,TRBJ1-6,CASRYMDRRNSPLHF,TGCGCCAGCAGGTATATGGACAGGAGGAATTCACCCCTCCACTTT
TRBD1,-,TRBV5-8,TRBJ1-5,CATRPGGGSNQPQHF,TGTGCCACTCGCCCAGGGGGAGGAAGCAATCAGCCCCAGCATTTT
-,-,TRBV9,TRBJ2-7,CASSAHAASSSYEQYF,TGTGCCAGCAGCGCCCATGCGGCCTCAAGCTCCTACGAGCAGTACTTC
-,-,TRBV28,TRBJ1-5,CASSLGGMNQPQHF,TGTGCCAGCAGTTTAGGGGGGATGAATCAGCCCCAGCATTTT
TRBD2,-,TRBV10-1,TRBJ2-6,CASSPGLASSGANVLTF,TGCGCCAGCAGCCCGGGACTAGCGTCCTCTGGGGCCAACGTCCTGACTTTC
-,-,TRBV19,TRBJ1-2,CASSINLQGLYGYTF,TGTGCCAGTAGTATCAATTTACAGGGTCTCTATGGCTACACCTTC
-,-,TRBV12-5,TRBJ1-1,CASGLATGPRNTEAFF,TGTGCTAGTGGTTTGGCCACAGGGCCGAGGAACACTGAAGCTTTCTTT
-,-,TRBV7-9,TRBJ1-3,CASSLARAPTGNTIYF,TGTGCCAGCAGCTTAGCCCGAGCACCTACTGGAAACACCATATATTTT
TRBD1,-,TRBV24-1,TRBJ2-1,CATSVGTGYNEQFF,TGTGCCACCAGTGTAGGGACAGGATACAATGAGCAGTTCTTC
-,-,TRBV7-7,TRBJ2-3,CASSLDQGYSTDTQYF,TGTGCCAGCAGCTTAGATCAGGGGTATAGCACAGATACGCAGTATTTT
TRBD1,-,TRBV6-5,TRBJ2-5,CASRWTWTGQETQYF,TGTGCCAGCAGGTGGACCTGGACAGGCCAAGAGACCCAGTACTTC
-,once,TRBV10-3,TRBJ2-2,CAISAYNTGELFF,TGTGCCATCAGTGCCTACAACACCGGGGAGCTGTTTTTT
TRBD1,-,TRBV19,TRBJ1-2,CAGQGADYGYTF,TGTGCCGGTCAGGGGGCGGACTATGGCTACACCTTC
-,-,TRBV6-5,TRBJ1-2,CASSYSIQAHIYGYTF,TGTGCCAGCAGTTACTCGATACAGGCCCACATCTATGGCTACACCTTC
-,once,TRBV4-1,TRBJ2-7,CASSQGGASARWEQYF,TGCGCCAGCAGCCAAGGCGGGGCTAGCGCCAGGTGGGAGCAGTACTTC
-,-,TRBV5-4,TRBJ2-2,CASSFDSTTGELFF,TGTGCCAGCAGCTTTGACAGTACCACCGGGGAGCTGTTTTTT
-,-,TRBV6-5,TRBJ1-2,CASSYGDRGHGYTF,TGTGCCAGCAGTTACGGAGACAGAGGACATGGCTACACCTTC
TRBD1,once,TRBV28,TRBJ2-7,CASTNPRTGAYEQYF,TGTGCCAGCACCAACCCCCGGACAGGGGCGTACGAGCAGTACTTC
TRBD2,-,TRBV7-2,TRBJ2-3,CASSLSGTTDTQYF,TGTGCCAGCAGCTTGAGCGGGACCACAGATACGCAGTATTTT
TRBD1,-,TRBV20-1,TRBJ2-2,CSASRQGAVTGELFF,TGCAGTGCTAGTCGACAGGGGGCAGTCACCGGGGAGCTGTTTTTT
-,-,TRBV5-1,TRBJ2-6,CASSFQGGSGANVLTF,TGCGCCAGCAGCTTTCAGGGAGGATCTGGGGCCAACGTCCTGACTTTC
TRBD1,-,TRBV30,TRBJ1-2,CAWSVQGVGYGYTF,TGTGCCTGGAGTGTACAGGGGGTCGGCTATGGCTACACCTTC
TRBD2,-,TRBV7-8,TRBJ2-3,CASSLGASGSLGTDTQYF,TGTGCCAGCAGCTTAGGGGCTAGCGGGAGCCTCGGCACAGATACGCAGTATTTT
-,few,TRBV7-6,TRBJ1-6,CASSLALIRGANNSPLHF,TGTGCCAGCAGCTTAGCGCTAATCAGGGGCGCGAATAATTCACCCCTCCACTTT
-,-,TRBV2,TRBJ1-1,CASSEVAGTGDTEAFF,TGTGCCAGCAGTGAAGTTGCGGGGACGGGGGACACTGAAGCTTTCTTT
-,-,TRBV28,TRBJ1-1,CATYVGGGTLNTEAFF,TGTGCCACCTACGTGGGAGGTGGCACATTGAACACTGAAGCTTTCTTT
TRBD1,-,TRBV6-2/TRBV6-3,TRBJ2-1,CASSYWTGYNEQFF,TGTGCCAGCAGTTATTGGACAGGGTACAATGAGCAGTTCTTC
TRBD2,-,TRBV3-1/TRBV3-2,TRBJ2-7,CASSQERDYPYEQYF,TGTGCCAGCAGCCAAGAGAGGGACTATCCGTACGAGCAGTACTTC